The 32 T cell receptor beta chains presented below share a single source sample, sequenced in a study of blood T cells in healthy people across ages. PCR was performed a second time for about 7 to 11 cycles using a sample-barcoded 5' primer and a J-beta primer mix. TCRdb analysed the 5' RACE reads with MiXCR anew, one entry per CDR3 protein. The sample includes 1.2 million to 1.5 million distinct CDR3 sequences, approximately 59% of them seen just once. What was sequenced was blood. Receptor source: a man aged 18-30 years in good health.

The J gene is TRBJ1-2, the V gene TRBV24-1; a weak D match, TRBD1 (5 bases). V was clipped by 3 bases and J by 2 bases, with 9 bases between them. Germline loops: CDR1 KGHDR, CDR2 SFDVKD. The CDR3 consists of 14 residues. The CDR3 sequence: CATSDPDRNYGYTF. CDR3 nucleotide sequence: TGTGCCACCAGTGATCCTGACAGAAACTATGGCTACACCTTC.

The chain has TRBV3-1 and TRBJ2-3; D might be TRBD2 (6 bases). Germline V gene data show CDR1 as LGHDT and CDR2 as YNNKEL (reference sequence). The CDR3 is 14 amino acids. Here the CDR3 DNA reads TGTGCTGCGGGACCACCTGACCTCACAGATACGCAGTATTTT. Protein sequence: CAAGPPDLTDTQYF.

The chain links TRBV11-2 to TRBJ2-1, with 12 bases identical to TRBD2. Germline CDR1 and CDR2: SGHAT and FQNNGV. The CDR3 runs 14 residues. Trimming cost V 6 bases and J 7 bases; bases outside gene matches: 4. The CDR3, as DNA: TGTGCCAGCAGAGAGACTAGCGGGGGAAATGAGCAGTTCTTC. Translating gives CASRETSGGNEQFF.

V usage is TRBV10-3 and J usage is TRBJ2-5; either TRBD1 or TRBD2 may supply D (6 bases each). The CDR3 runs 14 residues. Germline values: CDR1 ENHRY, CDR2 SYGVKD. V was pared by 0 bases and J by 5 bases, with 10 bases between. Written as DNA, the CDR3 is TGTGCCATCAGTGAGTCGCCGGGGGCTGAGACCCAGTACTTC. It specifies CAISESPGAETQYF.

This chain's CDR3 is CASSVWTGTDTQYF. The DNA for the CDR3 is TGTGCCAGCAGTGTATGGACGGGCACAGATACGCAGTATTTT. This rearrangement joins TRBV27 to TRBJ2-3; D is uncertain. The length of the CDR3 is 14 residues. Germline V gene sequence: CDR1 MNHEY, CDR2 SMNVEV (reference sequence). V dropped 5 bases and J dropped 1 base, with 10 bases sitting between them.

The chain combines TRBV3-1 with TRBJ2-5; unclear D gene. Germline V gene lookup returns CDR1 LGHDT and CDR2 YNNKEL (reference sequence). This CDR3 region has 13 residues. Trimming took 4 bases from V and 3 from J, leaving 9 bases between them. The DNA for the CDR3 is TGTGCCAGCAGCCCGTCGACGGAAGAGACCCAGTACTTC. It yields the protein CASSPSTEETQYF.

This chain joins TRBV9 and TRBJ1-2; tentative D call: TRBD1 (5 bases). Germline V gene sequence: CDR1 SGDLS, CDR2 YYNGEE. V lost 4 bases and J lost 4, with 14 bases in between. The CDR3 totals 14 residues. The CDR3 is CASSFTGTAYGYTF. The CDR3 bases are TGTGCCAGCAGCTTTACCGGGACGGCCTATGGCTACACCTTC.

This clonotype was found a few times. This chain links TRBV29-1 with TRBJ1-2; D uncertain. V dropped 0 bases and J dropped 7 bases, with 3 bases sitting between them. Germline assignment: CDR1 SQVTM and CDR2 ANQGSEA. This CDR3 has 10 residues. CDR3 in amino acids: CSVEEGGYTF. In DNA form, the CDR3 reads TGCAGCGTTGAAGAAGGTGGCTACACCTTC. Full variable domain (remainder filled in from reference TRBV29-1 and TRBJ1-2): SAVISQKPSRDICQRGTSLTIQCQVDSQVTMMFWYRQQPGQSLTLIATANQGSEATYESGFVIDKFPISRPNLTFSTLTVSNMSPEDSSIYLCSVEEGGYTFGSGTRLTVV.

The chain is built from TRBV20-1 and TRBJ2-7; 12 nucleotides agree with TRBD2. J lost 2 bases, V lost 2 bases, and 7 bases had no gene match. CDR1 is DFQATT and CDR2 is SNEGSKA in the germline V gene (reference sequence). The CDR3 has 16 amino acids. The CDR3 reads CSARTRLAGAAYEQYF. The CDR3 nucleotides are TGCAGTGCTAGAACTAGACTAGCGGGGGCCGCCTACGAGCAGTACTTC.

In its sample, this clonotype was seen once. The J gene is TRBJ2-7, the V gene TRBV20-1, with unresolved D. Trimming stripped 0 bases from V and 0 bases from J, with 15 bases between. The CDR3 has 16 amino acids. From germline, CDR1 is DFQATT and CDR2 SNEGSKA (reference sequence). The CDR3 spells CSARDQDPTPSYEQYF. The CDR3 nucleotides are TGCAGTGCTAGAGATCAGGACCCAACGCCCTCCTACGAGCAGTACTTC.

This rearrangement joins TRBV6-6 to TRBJ1-1; a possible D gene is TRBD1 (6 bases). V was shortened by 5 bases and J by 1 base, with 11 bases between the two germline ends. The germline gives CDR1 MNHNY, CDR2 SVGAGI (reference sequence). The CDR3 length is 14 residues. Here the CDR3 reads CASSTGIGNTEAFF. CDR3 coding DNA: TGTGCCAGCAGTACAGGGATTGGGAACACTGAAGCTTTCTTT.

V usage is TRBV11-2 and J usage is TRBJ2-3; D not certain. The germline V gene has CDR1 SGHAT and CDR2 FQNNGV. V gave up 2 bases and J gave up 6 bases, with 12 bases separating them. CDR3 length: 14 amino acids. CDR3 protein: CASSLTVALDTQYF. Written as DNA, the CDR3 is TGTGCCAGCAGCTTAACCGTGGCATTGGATACGCAGTATTTT. The complete variable domain, with remaining parts taken from reference TRBV11-2 and TRBJ2-3, reads EAGVAQSPRYKIIEKRQSVAFWCNPISGHATLYWYQQILGQGPKLLIQFQNNGVVDDSQLPKDRFSAERLKGVDSTLKIQPAKLEDSAVYLCASSLTVALDTQYFGPGTRLTVL.

V usage is TRBV5-1 and J usage is TRBJ2-7, with 9 positions matching TRBD2. CDR3 length: 15 amino acids. J lost 4 bases, V lost 3 bases, and 8 bases had no gene match. The germline V gene encodes CDR1 SGHRS and CDR2 YFSETQ. The DNA for the CDR3 is TGCGCCAGCAGCTCCTCGCGGGGGGGCGGGTACGAGCAGTACTTC. This sequence encodes CASSSSRGGGYEQYF. The full variable domain, with the rest looked up from reference TRBV5-1 and TRBJ2-7, is KAGVTQTPRYLIKTRGQQVTLSCSPISGHRSVSWYQQTPGQGLQFLFEYFSETQRNKGNFPGRFSGRQFSNSRSEMNVSTLELGDSALYLCASSSSRGGGYEQYFGPGTRLTVT.

The count of this clonotype is one. The rearrangement uses TRBV6-1 and TRBJ1-6; 7 nucleotides align to TRBD1. The V gene end was trimmed by 7 bases and the J gene end by 7 bases; junction bases not matched to a gene: 7. The CDR3 length is 14 residues. Germline V CDR1 and CDR2: MNHNS, SASEGT. The chain's CDR3 is CASNNNRGNSPLHF. The CDR3 DNA sequence: TGTGCCAGCAACAACAACAGGGGAAATTCACCCCTCCACTTT.

The rearrangement links TRBV12-3 or TRBV12-4 to TRBJ1-1, with 7 positions matching TRBD1. This CDR3 is 14 amino acids long. V shed 7 bases and J 0 bases; nucleotides not matched to a gene: 5. In nucleotides, the CDR3 is TGTGCCAGCACCTTGACAGGGCTGAACACTGAAGCTTTCTTT. This sequence encodes CASTLTGLNTEAFF.

This chain joins TRBV20-1 and TRBJ2-7, with D perhaps matching TRBD2 (5 bases). CDR3 length: 15 amino acids. The ends were cut back, 1 base at V and 3 bases at J, with 16 bases in the middle. Germline V gene sequence: CDR1 DFQATT, CDR2 SNEGSKA (reference sequence). The CDR3, as DNA: TGCAGTGCTAGAGGATCCGGGGTGCGGAACTACGAGCAGTACTTC. The encoded protein is CSARGSGVRNYEQYF.

The chain recombines TRBV3-1 with TRBJ2-1, with a possible D match to TRBD2 (6 bases). Germline assignment: CDR1 LGHDT and CDR2 YNNKEL (reference sequence). The CDR3 has 15 amino acids. Trimming removed 1 base from V and 7 bases from J, with 14 bases in between. CDR3 in amino acids: CASSQGGGNLNEQFF. The CDR3 region has the DNA TGTGCCAGCAGCCAAGGTGGCGGGAATCTTAATGAGCAGTTCTTC.

This clonotype was recorded once. The chain has TRBV4-1 and TRBJ2-3; D not certain. Trimming removed 1 base from V and 0 bases from J, with 8 bases in between. The V gene's germline CDR1 is MGHRA and CDR2 YSYEKL. CDR3 length: 15 residues. This CDR3 is CASSQGKFSTDTQYF. Written as DNA, the CDR3 is TGCGCCAGCAGCCAAGGAAAGTTTAGCACAGATACGCAGTATTTT.

The table lists this clonotype with a few counts. The chain links TRBV5-1 to TRBJ2-5, with TRBD1 matching 7 bases. Germline values: CDR1 SGHRS, CDR2 YFSETQ. The ends lost 1 base at V and 2 bases at J; junction bases unmatched: 8. CDR3 length: 16 amino acids. As DNA, the CDR3 is TGCGCCAGCAGCTTGAGGGGGACAGCTCAACAAGAGACCCAGTACTTC. Protein product: CASSLRGTAQQETQYF.

The V and J genes are TRBV7-9 and TRBJ1-2; D is unresolved. The CDR3 covers 14 residues. V was cut by 5 bases and J by 5 bases, with 15 bases left in between. The germline V gene encodes CDR1 SEHNR and CDR2 FQNEAQ (reference sequence). The CDR3 loop reads CASSQESPNYGYTF. For the CDR3, the DNA is TGTGCCAGCAGCCAAGAGTCTCCCAATTATGGCTACACCTTC.

The chain recombines TRBV7-8 with TRBJ2-5, with 7 bases matching TRBD1. The J call is doubtful: the DNA matches TRBJ2-7 better. The CDR3 spans 17 residues. Per germline, CDR1 SGHVS and CDR2 FQNEAQ. In nucleotides, the CDR3 is TGTGCCAGCAGCTTAGCCCGGGACAGCGTGCAGAACCACGAGCAGTACTTC. Translated: CASSLARDSVQNHEQYF.

The gene calls are TRBV2 and TRBJ2-2, with D perhaps matching TRBD1 (7 bases). Germline CDR1 reads SNHLY; CDR2 reads FYNNEI. This CDR3 is 17 amino acids long. Trimming shortened V by 3 bases and J by 1 base, and 15 bases separated the two germline ends. This CDR3 reads CASSDLRQGGNTGELFF. The CDR3 coding sequence is TGTGCCAGCAGTGATCTGCGACAGGGAGGGAACACCGGGGAGCTGTTTTTT.

This clonotype was counted a few times. This sequence joins TRBV20-1 and TRBJ2-3; D is tentatively TRBD1 or TRBD2 (6 bases each). V was shortened by 3 bases and J by 5 bases, with 21 bases between the two germline ends. CDR1 and CDR2 (germline): DFQATT, SNEGSKA (reference sequence). The CDR3 covers 16 residues. For the CDR3, the DNA is TGCAGTGCTAGGAGTTTGAGAGGGGGGCAAGGAGATACGCAGTATTTT. Its translation is CSARSLRGGQGDTQYF.

This clonotype occurred once. The junction does not match germline at one end; this may be a read error. This chain links TRBV12-3 or TRBV12-4 with TRBJ2-1; possible D gene TRBD1, 6 bases. This CDR3 has 16 residues. For the CDR3, the DNA is TGTGCCAGCACTTTACCAACCACCGGACAGTACAATGAGCAGTTCTTC. Translation: CASTLPTTGQYNEQFF.

V and J are TRBV7-6 and TRBJ2-7; D might be TRBD2 (6 bases). From germline, CDR1 is SGHVS and CDR2 FNYEAQ. This CDR3 is built from 19 residues. V lost 0 bases and J 3 bases, leaving 24 bases between the germline ends. As DNA, the CDR3 is TGTGCCAGCAGCTTAGCGGGGGGACCCTCAAGGCTCGAGCACTACGAGCAGTACTTC. It yields the protein CASSLAGGPSRLEHYEQYF.

This clonotype was seen more than once but under ten times. The V gene is TRBV29-1, the J gene TRBJ2-7; D remains unclear. Germline V lookup: CDR1 SQVTM, CDR2 ANQGSEA. CDR3 size: 13 residues. Trimming shortened V by 4 bases and J by 1 base, and 11 bases separated the two germline ends. The CDR3 region has the DNA TGCAGCGTTGGTTGGCAGGAATCCTACGAGCAGTACTTC. Amino acids: CSVGWQESYEQYF.

The chain recombines TRBV3-1 with TRBJ2-2; the D gene is possibly TRBD1 (6 bases). In germline, CDR1 is LGHDT, CDR2 YNNKEL (reference sequence). This CDR3 contains 15 residues. V was pared by 3 bases and J by 16 bases, with 24 bases between. The CDR3 DNA follows: TGTGCCAGCAGCCAGAACTACAACCCCCTTACAGGGCGGTTTTTT. Its translation: CASSQNYNPLTGRFF.

This chain links TRBV20-1 with TRBJ2-3; D possibly uses TRBD1 or TRBD2 (7 bases each). The CDR3 sequence is 14 residues long. CDR1 DFQATT and CDR2 SNEGSKA come from the germline V gene (reference sequence). Deletions cut 2 bases from V and 3 bases from J, with 12 bases between. The CDR3 region is CSARNQGGTDTQYF. In DNA form, the CDR3 reads TGCAGTGCTAGAAATCAGGGGGGGACAGATACGCAGTATTTT.

This clonotype turned up a few times. V usage is TRBV21-1 and J usage is TRBJ2-5; the table's D gene call, TRBD1, was not cross checked with the DNA. TRBV21-1 is designated a pseudogene. CDR3 length: 15 amino acids. CDR3 DNA: TGTGCCAGCAGCTCGGGCATCAGGGGGAAAGAGACCCAGTACTTC. It yields the protein CASSSGIRGKETQYF.

The chain has TRBV29-1 and TRBJ1-2; 7 positions match TRBD1. CDR1 SQVTM and CDR2 ANQGSEA come from the germline V gene. This CDR3 is built from 14 residues. V was clipped by 4 bases and J by 1 base; unmatched bases: 6. The CDR3 loop reads CSVADRDINYGYTF. The CDR3 DNA reads TGCAGCGTTGCAGACAGGGACATTAACTATGGCTACACCTTC.

Only a few counts were recorded for this clonotype. The CDR3 bases are TGCGCCAGCAGCCTTGGAAGGGTCGGAGAGCAGTTCTTC. It codes for CASSLGRVGEQFF. The chain uses TRBV4-1 and TRBJ2-1, with D unclear. Germline V CDR1 and CDR2: MGHRA, YSYEKL. The CDR3 spans 13 residues. The ends were cut back, 4 bases at V and 10 bases at J, with 14 bases in the middle.

The chain carries TRBV9 and TRBJ2-1, with a possible D match to TRBD2 (6 bases). Germline CDR1 is SGDLS and CDR2 is YYNGEE. This CDR3 comprises 15 residues. V was shortened by 6 bases and J by 2 bases, with 15 bases between the two germline ends. The CDR3 sequence is CASTPPGGAYNEQFF. In DNA, the CDR3 is TGTGCCAGCACCCCCCCCGGGGGTGCCTACAATGAGCAGTTCTTC.